This entry is about one T cell receptor (beta chain). As yet, its antigen is unknown. V was clipped by 4 bases and J by 6 bases; unmatched bases: 9. The CDR3 loop spans 16 amino acids. Looked up from germline, CDR1 is SGDLS and CDR2 is YYNGEE. Here immunoSEQ multiplex PCR was the method, and the copy in TCRdb shows in-frame clones only, minus some. This table has about 150,000 clones, 88% appearing once. This entry comes from a study of T cell responses to AZD1222 COVID-19 vaccine. For the study at large: The study pooled second doses at about 4 or about 12 weeks. Study-level results: Mapped onto spike, vaccine-associated CD4 TCRs spanned it and were dominant at 160-218 and 743-854. Two AZD1222 administrations were followed by greater Spike-specific TCR breadth and depth.

The TCR sequence derives from an adult in good health. This rearrangement joins TRBV9 to TRBJ2-4; 11 bases are a match to TRBD2. The sample here was peripheral blood, taken on day 0 of AZD1222 vaccination. The CDR3 region is CASSPTGTSGGNIQYF. Written as DNA, the CDR3 is TGTGCCAGCAGCCCGACCGGGACTAGCGGTGGAAACATTCAGTACTTC.